The next 32 T cell receptor delta chains were all read from a single sample in a study of γδ T cells in repeated Plasmodium falciparum infection. Vgamma9/Vdelta2+ and Vdelta2-negative gammadelta T cells were flow-sorted from PBMC for bulk sequencing. TCRdb processed the multiplex PCR reads again with the CATT caller. In the table there are tens of thousands of delta-chain clones, around 1.6% of which are singletons. Sequencing was performed on gamma-delta T cells from blood. These receptors were taken from a pool of human donors (malaria-infected and uninfected, not separated).

This clone came up a few times. For this DNA, TCRdb reports the protein of a much larger clone, which diverges at residue 6, most likely from a read error; the protein presented here is translated directly from the DNA. The J gene is TRDJ1, the V gene TRDV1; tentatively, D is TRDD2 or TRDD3 (9 bases each). Germline CDR1 is TSWWSYY and CDR2 is QGS. This CDR3 region has 23 residues. The CDR3 sequence is CAFHTPFLRVLGDQLRDTDKLIF. DNA of the CDR3: TGTGCCTTCCATACCCCCTTCCTACGGGTACTGGGGGACCAGCTGAGGGACACCGATAAACTCATCTTT.

By sample share, this clone is medium-sized (0.01 to 0.1%). The identical CDR3 is also encoded by other nucleotide sequences in the sample. The CDR3 here is CALTQEGRLGPYTDKLIF. The CDR3 DNA reads as TGTGCTCTGACACAAGAGGGAAGACTGGGGCCGTACACCGATAAACTCATCTTT. This chain connects TRDV1 to TRDJ1; 7 bases align to TRDD3. There are 18 residues in the CDR3. CDR1 and CDR2 (germline): TSWWSYY, QGS. V lost 9 bases to trimming and J lost 0 bases; unmatched junction nucleotides: 19.

With regard to this clone: TCRdb has a much larger clone's protein, which differs at residue 3 from the translation of this DNA, likely because of a read error; what is shown is the protein translated from the DNA. The V and J genes are TRDV1 and TRDJ1, with 8 bases lining up with TRDD3. The CDR3 totals 18 residues. Germline assignment: CDR1 TSWWSYY and CDR2 QGS. The CDR3, as DNA: TGTGCTCCTGGGGCCCACTACCTCTGGTGGGGGATCACCGATAAACTCATCTTT. This gives the protein CAPGAHYLWWGITDKLIF.

Details on this clone: This probably arose from a read error, given a far larger clone one base away. Within the sample, other DNA sequences also encode this same CDR3. This chain links TRDV1 with TRDJ1, with 13 bases matching TRDD3. The germline V gene has CDR1 TSWWSYY and CDR2 QGS. This CDR3 contains 20 residues. The CDR3 coding sequence is TGTGCCCTTGGGGAATTCGGGCATAACTGGGGGATACGGTACACCGATAAACTCATCTTT. Amino acids: CALGEFGHNWGIRYTDKLIF.

This clone occurred a few times. A far larger clone differs by one base, so this is likely a read error. This CDR3 is also generated by other DNA sequences in the sample. The V gene is TRDV1, the J gene TRDJ1, with TRDD3 matching 9 bases. No J gene is reported in TCRdb; it was inferred here by comparing the DNA with germline. The CDR3 runs 19 residues. Germline CDR1 and CDR2: TSWWSYY and QGS. V lost 5 bases to trimming and J lost 0 bases; unmatched junction nucleotides: 16. CDR3 coding DNA: TGTGCTCTTGGGAATTCTGGGTACTGGGGGACGGAATACACCGATAAACTCATCTTT. Translating it yields CALGNSGYWGTEYTDKLIF.

This clone was detected a few times. A far more abundant clone sits one base away, making this likely a read error. This same CDR3 is encoded by further DNA sequences in the sample. This chain uses TRDV1 with TRDJ1; 9 bases map to TRDD3. Because TCRdb records no J gene, it was assigned here through a match of the DNA to germline. The CDR3 is 22 amino acids. Germline CDR1 and CDR2: TSWWSYY and QGS. V lost 2 bases to trimming and J lost 3 bases; unmatched junction nucleotides: 25. CDR3 DNA: TGTGCTCTTGGGGAAAGAAGGCGCTCCTACGGACTCGGGGGGATACTCTCCGATAAACTCATCTTT. It encodes CALGERRRSYGLGGILSDKLIF.

The table lists this clone with a few counts. TCRdb shows a much larger clone's protein in place of this DNA's translation, and the two differ at residue 6, likely through a read error; the protein shown is translated from the DNA. The rearrangement uses TRDV3 and TRDJ1; no reliable D call. The J gene is absent in TCRdb and was assigned here via DNA matching to germline. Per the germline V gene, CDR1 is TVYSNPD and CDR2 is GDNSRS (reference sequence). This CDR3 spans 17 amino acids. V shed 1 base and J shed 0 bases, with 21 bases lying between them. In nucleotides, the CDR3 is TGTGCCTTTAAAGGACAGTGGAGGGGTGGGTACACCGATAAACTCATCTTT. It translates to CAFKGQWRGGYTDKLIF.

The table lists this clone with a few counts. The mismatch at residue 3 between this DNA's translation and the TCRdb protein of a much larger clone likely reflects a read error; the protein shown is translated from the DNA. The rearrangement links TRDV2 to TRDJ1; TRDD3 matches 11 bases. No J segment appears in TCRdb, so it was assigned here by matching the sequence to germline. The V gene's germline CDR1 is GEAIGNYY and CDR2 EKD. This CDR3 has 20 amino acids. Here the CDR3 DNA reads TGTGCCCGTGACACCGTGGCCCTACTGGGGGATAGGGGTGAGACCGATAAACTCATCTTT. Its translation: CARDTVALLGDRGETDKLIF.

A few counts support this clone. A far larger clone differs by one base, so this is likely a read error. At the DNA level, this CDR3 is encoded by other sequences in the same sample as well. The J gene is TRDJ1, the V gene TRDV1; D is perhaps TRDD3 (6 bases). The J gene, left out of TCRdb, was set here by checking the DNA against germline. Germline lookup yields CDR1 TSWWSYY and CDR2 QGS. This CDR3 comprises 17 residues. DNA of the CDR3: TGTGCTCTGGGGGAACCGCCACACTGGCCCAACACCGATAAACTCATCTTT. It specifies CALGEPPHWPNTDKLIF.

This clone was seen repeatedly, ten times or more. This may come from a read error, since a much larger clone is one base off. The chain carries TRDV1 and TRDJ1; 9 nucleotides line up with TRDD3. The CDR3 runs 21 residues. V was pared by 2 bases and J by 3 bases, with 22 bases of the junction left unmatched. Germline-derived CDR1 and CDR2 are TSWWSYY and QGS. This CDR3 reads CALGEADRPFHCTGGADKLIF. CDR3 coding DNA: TGTGCTCTTGGGGAAGCCGACCGGCCCTTCCATTGTACTGGGGGAGCCGATAAACTCATCTTT.

In regard to this clone: A read error likely explains why the TCRdb protein, taken from a much larger clone, differs from this DNA's translation at residue 5; the protein shown is translated from the DNA. The J gene is TRDJ1, the V gene TRDV1; 8 positions match TRDD3. CDR3 length: 22 amino acids. The germline V gene has CDR1 TSWWSYY and CDR2 QGS. The CDR3 DNA reads as TGTGCTCTTGGGAAACTACTGCCCCGGCGGGGGGATAAGCCCGTACAAACCGATAAACTCATCTTT. Translated, it gives CALGKLLPRRGDKPVQTDKLIF.

The table lists this clone with a few counts. The likely explanation is a read error, given a far larger clone one base away. For the V gene the call is TRDV3; the J gene has no call; whether TRDD3, the table's D call, matches the DNA was not checked. CDR3 length: 19 amino acids. The germline V gene encodes CDR1 TVYSNPD and CDR2 GDNSRS (reference sequence). The CDR3 loop reads CAFYLAFPPSFGGYASGIF. The CDR3 DNA reads as TGTGCCTTCTACCTGGCCTTCCCTCCATCCTTTGGGGGATACGCAAGCGGCATCTTT.

The chain recombines TRDV1 with TRDJ1; 8 bases agree with TRDD3. The J gene, absent from TCRdb, was called here by matching the DNA to germline. The CDR3 runs 21 residues. V shed 3 bases and J 0 bases; nucleotides not matched to a gene: 21. Germline V gene lookup returns CDR1 TSWWSYY and CDR2 QGS. The CDR3 DNA sequence: TGTGCTCTTGGGGACCGACTCTTATCCCAGTACTGGGGGTTCCACACCGATAAACTCATCTTT. Its protein is CALGDRLLSQYWGFHTDKLIF.

This clone was seen more than once but under ten times. TCRdb attributes to this sequence the protein of a much larger clone, which differs from the DNA translation at residue 5; a read error is likely, and the protein displayed is translated from the DNA. This chain connects TRDV2 to TRDJ1; the match to TRDD3 covers 11 bases. This CDR3 spans 23 amino acids. The trim removed 3 bases at V and 7 bases at J, leaving 33 bases unmatched. In germline, CDR1 is GEAIGNYY, CDR2 EKD. The CDR3 loop is CACDSAPARGVGDTTYLPGKLIF. As DNA, the CDR3 is TGTGCCTGTGACTCCGCCCCGGCACGTGGAGTGGGGGATACGACCTACCTACCTGGTAAACTCATCTTT.

Comment on this clone: The translation of this DNA and the TCRdb protein of a much larger clone differ at residue 6, probably owing to a read error; the protein shown here is translated from the DNA. The CDR3 loop reads CALGEAFLPSTLGINSDKLIF. In DNA, the CDR3 is TGTGCTCTTGGGGAGGCATTCCTACCCTCAACGCTGGGGATCAATAGCGATAAACTCATCTTT. The gene calls are TRDV1 and TRDJ1; tentatively, D is TRDD2 (7 bases). The J gene comes from matching the DNA to germline here; TCRdb lacks it. The CDR3 runs to 21 residues. Germline CDR1 is TSWWSYY and CDR2 is QGS. V was trimmed by 3 bases and J by 4 bases, leaving 33 bases between them.

A remark on this clone: A far larger clone is only one base removed, so a read error is likely. Distinct nucleotide sequences in the sample also encode this CDR3. The chain has TRDV1 and TRDJ1, with 8 nucleotides matching TRDD3. The germline V gene has CDR1 TSWWSYY and CDR2 QGS. J lost 1 base, V lost 5 bases, and 21 bases had no gene match. The CDR3 is 20 residues long. CDR3 residues: CALGCPSLGLTGGCTDKLIF. CDR3 bases: TGTGCTCTTGGGTGTCCTTCCCTCGGACTTACTGGGGGGTGCACCGATAAACTCATCTTT.

Details on this clone: A read error likely explains this, since a far larger clone differs by one base. The same CDR3 can be traced to other DNA sequences in this sample. The chain is built from TRDV1 and TRDJ1; TRDD3 matches at 10 bases. Because TCRdb records no J gene, it was assigned here through a match of the DNA to germline. Unmatched junction bases numbered 26, after V lost 4 bases and J lost 0 bases. This CDR3 spans 23 amino acids. Germline V CDR1 and CDR2: TSWWSYY, QGS. The CDR3 loop is CALGGPPSFITGGSLEYTDKLIF. CDR3 nucleotides: TGTGCTCTTGGGGGCCCGCCTTCATTCATTACTGGGGGATCGCTAGAATACACCGATAAACTCATCTTT.

A remark on this clone: With a far larger clone one base away, a read error is the likely cause. The same CDR3 arises from other DNA sequences in this sample as well. V and J are TRDV2 and TRDJ1; 10 positions match TRDD3. Germline V gives CDR1 GEAIGNYY, CDR2 EKD. The CDR3 extends over 17 amino acids. This chain's CDR3 is CACDRYWGIYSADKLIF. Here the CDR3 DNA reads TGTGCATGTGATCGGTACTGGGGGATCTATAGTGCCGATAAACTCATCTTT.

Concerning this clone itself: The translation of this DNA and the TCRdb protein of a much larger clone differ at residue 8, probably owing to a read error; the protein shown here is translated from the DNA. V usage is TRDV3 and J usage is TRDJ1; D perhaps matches TRDD3 (8 bases). TCRdb lists no J gene, so it was determined here by aligning the DNA to germline. V was pared by 2 bases and J by 0 bases, with 28 bases between. Looked up from germline, CDR1 is TVYSNPD and CDR2 is GDNSRS (reference sequence). This CDR3 region has 19 residues. CDR3: CAFYLPSHHWGPYTDKLIF. The DNA of the CDR3 is TGTGCCTTTTACCTTCCTTCCCATCACTGGGGGCCCTACACCGATAAACTCATCTTT.

This clone occurred many times. This chain connects TRDV1 to TRDJ1; 8 bases fit TRDD3. The CDR3 contains 16 residues. V shed 1 base, J shed 0 bases, and the junction held 4 bases outside the gene matches. Germline V gene lookup returns CDR1 TSWWSYY and CDR2 QGS. CDR3 DNA sequence: TGTGCTCTTGGGGAACGGCAACTGGGGGACACCGATAAACTCATCTTT. Translation gives CALGERQLGDTDKLIF.

This clone came up many times. A single base is all that separates this from a far larger clone, so a read error is likely. Other DNA sequences within the sample encode an identical CDR3. The V and J genes are TRDV1 and TRDJ1, with TRDD2 matching over 7 bases. Germline V gene data show CDR1 as TSWWSYY and CDR2 as QGS. The CDR3 covers 16 residues. Here the CDR3 reads CALGETSSYSTDKLIF. The CDR3, as DNA: TGTGCTCTTGGGGAAACATCTTCCTATAGCACCGATAAGCTCATCTTT.

This clone was seen at least ten times. TCRdb lists the protein of a much larger clone for this DNA, which differs at residue 9, so this is likely a read error; the protein given here is translated from the DNA itself. The chain is built from TRDV1 and TRDJ1; D remains unclear. The ends were cut back, 1 base at V and 6 bases at J, with 9 bases in the middle. The CDR3 extends over 13 amino acids. Germline V gives CDR1 TSWWSYY, CDR2 QGS. Written as DNA, the CDR3 is TGTGCTCTTGGGGAACCGAGGGACCATAAACTCATCTTT. The encoded protein is CALGEPRDHKLIF.

This clone was observed many times. TCRdb pairs this DNA with a much larger clone's protein that differs at residue 14, likely a read error; the protein shown was translated from the DNA. The chain employs TRDV1 and TRDJ1; 9 bases are a match to TRDD3. With 5 bases clipped from V and 2 bases from J, the junction kept 27 bases outside the gene matches. CDR1 is TSWWSYY and CDR2 is QGS in the germline V gene. The CDR3 extends over 22 amino acids. CDR3 region: CALGLPLGRSTGGHGTTDKLIF. DNA of the CDR3: TGTGCTCTTGGGCTCCCATTAGGCCGTAGTACTGGGGGACACGGTACTACCGATAAACTCATCTTT.

This clone showed up just a few times. A far larger clone differs by one base, so this is likely a read error. Other DNA sequences from this sample encode an identical CDR3 as well. The rearrangement links TRDV1 to TRDJ1, with TRDD3 matching 9 bases. Per germline, CDR1 TSWWSYY and CDR2 QGS. This CDR3 is 19 amino acids long. V lost 1 base and J lost 2; bases outside the gene matches: 14. For the CDR3, the DNA is TGTGCTCTTGGGGAACATGACCGGTACTGGGGGACTTATACCGATAAACTCATCTTT. Translation: CALGEHDRYWGTYTDKLIF.

As for this clone: A much larger clone differs by one base, so this may be a read error. Distinct nucleotide sequences in the sample also encode this CDR3. The rearrangement links TRDV1 to TRDJ1; possibly TRDD3 for D (6 bases). Here the J gene came from matching the DNA to germline, since TCRdb omits it. Germline V CDR1 and CDR2: TSWWSYY, QGS. The CDR3 length is 16 residues. Trimming removed 2 bases from V and 3 bases from J, with 16 bases in between. CDR3 sequence reads: CALGEGMRGYPDKLIF. CDR3 DNA: TGTGCTCTTGGGGAAGGCATGCGAGGATACCCCGATAAACTCATCTTT.

In this sample, this clone turned up many times. The TCRdb protein, from a much larger clone, departs from this DNA's translation at residue 6, likely by read error; the protein shown derives from the DNA. CDR3 sequence (DNA): TGTGCTCTTGGGGTAAGCCACAGGCCCTGGGACACCCGACAGATGTTTTTC. Protein sequence: CALGVSHRPWDTRQMFF. The chain links TRDV1 to TRDJ3; D is unresolved. TCRdb supplies no J gene; here it was assigned by aligning the nucleotide sequence to germline. The germline V gene has CDR1 TSWWSYY and CDR2 QGS. V lost 4 bases and J lost 2, with 12 bases in between. This CDR3 has 17 residues.

Notes on this clone: Since a far larger clone is one base different, this is likely a read error. In the same sample, other DNA sequences code for this CDR3. No J gene was called, and the V gene is TRDV2; the DNA was not used to check the table's D call, TRDD3. The CDR3 sequence is 16 residues long. Germline values: CDR1 GEAIGNYY, CDR2 EKD. In nucleotides, the CDR3 is TGTGCCTGTGACACACTTGCTGGGGGATACAGCGATAAACTTATCTTT. Translating it yields CACDTLAGGYSDKLIF.

Points on this clone: TCRdb's protein, taken from a much larger clone, differs from this DNA's translation at residue 13, likely owing to a read error; the protein displayed comes from the DNA. V gene TRDV1 combines with J gene TRDJ1, with TRDD3 matching 9 bases. The J gene comes from matching the DNA to germline here; TCRdb lacks it. Unmatched junction bases numbered 17, after V lost 0 bases and J lost 0 bases. This CDR3 spans 21 amino acids. Germline CDR1 is TSWWSYY and CDR2 is QGS. CDR3 DNA sequence: TGTGCTCTTGGGGAACTAGTTGCAAGGTGGGGGATAGCTAGGTACACCGATAAACTCATCTTT. This encodes CALGELVARWGIARYTDKLIF.

Comment on this clone: This probably arose from a read error, given a far larger clone one base away. At the DNA level, this CDR3 is encoded by other sequences in the same sample as well. This rearrangement joins TRDV1 to TRDJ1, with TRDD3 matching 9 bases. The J gene was missing in TCRdb and was found by matching the end of the DNA to germline. There are 19 residues in the CDR3. The germline gives CDR1 TSWWSYY, CDR2 QGS. CDR3 DNA: TGTGCCCTTGGGGCACCTCCACCTTCCACCGACTGGGGGAGCGATAAACTCATCTTT. Protein product: CALGAPPPSTDWGSDKLIF.

In its sample, this clone was seen a few times. TCRdb's protein, taken from a much larger clone, differs from this DNA's translation at residue 13, likely owing to a read error; the protein displayed comes from the DNA. The CDR3 here is CACDLIWEIGRGRGYTDKLIF. The DNA of the CDR3 is TGTGCCTGTGACCTAATTTGGGAAATTGGGAGGGGCCGGGGGTACACCGATAAACTCATCTTT. The chain recombines TRDV2 with TRDJ1; TRDD1 or TRDD3 may be the D gene (5 bases each). TCRdb offers no J gene call, so here the DNA was matched to germline to obtain one. Germline CDR1 GEAIGNYY, CDR2 EKD. The CDR3 loop spans 21 amino acids. Trimming took 3 bases from V and 0 from J, leaving 31 bases between them.

Notes on this clone: This DNA's translation and the protein TCRdb lists, from a much larger clone, do not match at residue 12, likely due to a read error; the protein shown is translated from the DNA. V and J are TRDV1 and TRDJ1; 10 bases match TRDD3. The CDR3 runs 19 residues. Germline loops: CDR1 TSWWSYY, CDR2 QGS. The CDR3 reads CALGTSLYWGIRFTEKLIF. CDR3 in DNA: TGTGCTCTTGGGACTTCACTGTACTGGGGGATTCGCTTTACCGAAAAACTCATCTTT.

This clone was observed a few times. Given a far larger clone just one base away, this is likely a sequencing read error. Within the sample, other DNA sequences also encode this same CDR3. V gene TRDV1 combines with J gene TRDJ1; tentatively, D is TRDD3 (8 bases). Since TCRdb gives no J gene, matching the DNA to germline was used here to assign it. Germline CDR1 reads TSWWSYY; CDR2 reads QGS. V was shortened by 3 bases and J by 2 bases, with 40 bases between the two germline ends. This CDR3 comprises 24 residues. CDR3 sequence reads: CALGDRKAFLSSYWGSRGTDKLIF. In DNA form, the CDR3 reads TGTGCTCTTGGGGATCGCAAGGCCTTCCTTTCCTCGTACTGGGGGTCCCGTGGAACCGATAAACTCATCTTT.